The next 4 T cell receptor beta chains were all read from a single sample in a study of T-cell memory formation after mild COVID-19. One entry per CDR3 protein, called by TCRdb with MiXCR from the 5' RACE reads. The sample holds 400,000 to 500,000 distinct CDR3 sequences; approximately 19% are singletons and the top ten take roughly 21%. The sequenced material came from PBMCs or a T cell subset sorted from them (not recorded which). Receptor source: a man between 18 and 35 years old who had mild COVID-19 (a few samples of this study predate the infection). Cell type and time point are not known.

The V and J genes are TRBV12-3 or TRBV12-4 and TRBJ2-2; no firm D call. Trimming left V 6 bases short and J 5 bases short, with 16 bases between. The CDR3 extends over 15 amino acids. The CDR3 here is CASSLNYPGTGELFF. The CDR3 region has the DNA TGTGCCAGCAGCTTAAACTACCCGGGTACCGGGGAGCTGTTTTTT.

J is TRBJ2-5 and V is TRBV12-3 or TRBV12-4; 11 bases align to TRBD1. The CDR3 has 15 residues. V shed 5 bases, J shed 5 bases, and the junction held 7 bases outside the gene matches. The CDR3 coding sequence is TGTGCCAGCAGTCCCCGGGACAGGGGGGAGGAGACCCAGTACTTC. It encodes CASSPRDRGEETQYF.

The CDR3 reads CASSLSLAGGRDTQYF. The CDR3 DNA reads TGTGCCAGCAGTTTAAGCCTAGCGGGGGGCAGAGATACGCAGTATTTT. The genes are TRBV12-3 or TRBV12-4 and TRBJ2-3, with 11 bases aligning to TRBD2. V lost 2 bases to trimming and J lost 5 bases; unmatched junction nucleotides: 6. The CDR3 contains 16 residues.

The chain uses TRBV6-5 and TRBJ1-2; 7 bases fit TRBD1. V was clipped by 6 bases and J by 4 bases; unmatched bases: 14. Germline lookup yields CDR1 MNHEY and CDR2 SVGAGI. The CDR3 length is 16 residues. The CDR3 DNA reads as TGTGCCAGCAGCCGAGACAGGGATTCCTCTTTCTATGGCTACACCTTC. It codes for CASSRDRDSSFYGYTF.